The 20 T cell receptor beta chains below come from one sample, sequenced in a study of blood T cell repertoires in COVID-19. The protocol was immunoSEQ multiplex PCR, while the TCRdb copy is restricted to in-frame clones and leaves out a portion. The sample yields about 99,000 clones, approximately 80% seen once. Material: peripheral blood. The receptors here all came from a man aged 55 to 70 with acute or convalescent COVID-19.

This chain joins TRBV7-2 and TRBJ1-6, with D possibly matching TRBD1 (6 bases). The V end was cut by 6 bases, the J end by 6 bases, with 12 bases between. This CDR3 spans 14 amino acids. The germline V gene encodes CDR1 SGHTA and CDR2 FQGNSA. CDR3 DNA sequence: TGTGCCAGCAGTCAGGACAGTGTTAATTCACCCCTCCACTTT. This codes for CASSQDSVNSPLHF.

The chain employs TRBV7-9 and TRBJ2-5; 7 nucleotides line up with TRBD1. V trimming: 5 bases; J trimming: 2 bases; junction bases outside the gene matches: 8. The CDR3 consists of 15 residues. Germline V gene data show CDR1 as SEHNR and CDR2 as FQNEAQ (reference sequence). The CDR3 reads CASSVGSGQQETQYF. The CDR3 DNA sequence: TGTGCCAGCAGCGTAGGATCGGGACAGCAAGAGACCCAGTACTTC.

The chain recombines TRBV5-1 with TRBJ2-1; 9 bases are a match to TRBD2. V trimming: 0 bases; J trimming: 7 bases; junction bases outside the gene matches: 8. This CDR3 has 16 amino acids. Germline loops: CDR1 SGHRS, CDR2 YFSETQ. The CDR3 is CASSLGTSANLNEQFF. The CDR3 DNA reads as TGCGCCAGCAGCTTGGGGACTAGCGCCAACCTTAATGAGCAGTTCTTC. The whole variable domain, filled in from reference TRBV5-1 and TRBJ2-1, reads KAGVTQTPRYLIKTRGQQVTLSCSPISGHRSVSWYQQTPGQGLQFLFEYFSETQRNKGNFPGRFSGRQFSNSRSEMNVSTLELGDSALYLCASSLGTSANLNEQFFGPGTRLTVL.

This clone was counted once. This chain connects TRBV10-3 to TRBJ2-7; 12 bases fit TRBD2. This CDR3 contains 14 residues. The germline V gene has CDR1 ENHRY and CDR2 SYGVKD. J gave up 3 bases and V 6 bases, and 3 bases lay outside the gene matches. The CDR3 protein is CAIRGTSGLYEQYF. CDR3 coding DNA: TGTGCCATCAGAGGGACTAGCGGGCTCTACGAGCAGTACTTC.

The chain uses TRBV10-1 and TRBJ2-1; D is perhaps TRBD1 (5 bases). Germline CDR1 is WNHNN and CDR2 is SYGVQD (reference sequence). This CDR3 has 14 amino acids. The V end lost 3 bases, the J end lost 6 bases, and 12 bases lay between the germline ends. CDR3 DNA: TGCGCCAGCAGTGATTCACTCGACAGCAATGAGCAGTTCTTC. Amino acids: CASSDSLDSNEQFF.

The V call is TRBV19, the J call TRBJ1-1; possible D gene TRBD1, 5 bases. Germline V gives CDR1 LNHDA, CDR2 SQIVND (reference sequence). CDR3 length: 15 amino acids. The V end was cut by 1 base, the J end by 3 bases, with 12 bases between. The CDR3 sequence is CASSIGGGVDTEAFF. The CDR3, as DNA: TGTGCCAGTAGTATAGGAGGAGGGGTGGACACTGAAGCTTTCTTT.

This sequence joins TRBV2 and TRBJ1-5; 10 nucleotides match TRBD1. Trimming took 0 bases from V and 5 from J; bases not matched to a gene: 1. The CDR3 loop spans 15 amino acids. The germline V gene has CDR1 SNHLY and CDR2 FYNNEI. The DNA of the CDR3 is TGTGCCAGCAGTGAAGCGGGGACAGGGGATCAGCCCCAGCATTTT. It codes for CASSEAGTGDQPQHF.

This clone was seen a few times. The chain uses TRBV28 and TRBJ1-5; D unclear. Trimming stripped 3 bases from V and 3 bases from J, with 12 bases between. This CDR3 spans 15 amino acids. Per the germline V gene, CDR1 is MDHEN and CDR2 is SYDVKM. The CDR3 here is CASSFYVRANQPQHF. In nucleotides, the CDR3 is TGTGCCAGCAGTTTTTATGTGAGGGCCAATCAGCCCCAGCATTTT.

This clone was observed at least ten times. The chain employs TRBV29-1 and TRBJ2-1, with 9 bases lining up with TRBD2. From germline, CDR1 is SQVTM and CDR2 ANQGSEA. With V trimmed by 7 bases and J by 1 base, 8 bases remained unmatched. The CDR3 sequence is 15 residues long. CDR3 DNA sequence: TGCAGCGGTGATAGCGGGAGTGAATCCTACAATGAGCAGTTCTTC. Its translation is CSGDSGSESYNEQFF.

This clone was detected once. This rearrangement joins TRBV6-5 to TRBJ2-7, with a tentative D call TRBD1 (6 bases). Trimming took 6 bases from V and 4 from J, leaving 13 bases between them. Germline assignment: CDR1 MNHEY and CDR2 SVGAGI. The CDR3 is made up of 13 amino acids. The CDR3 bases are TGTGCCAGCAGCCAGGGGCCAAGGTACGAGCAGTACGTC. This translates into CASSQGPRYEQYV.

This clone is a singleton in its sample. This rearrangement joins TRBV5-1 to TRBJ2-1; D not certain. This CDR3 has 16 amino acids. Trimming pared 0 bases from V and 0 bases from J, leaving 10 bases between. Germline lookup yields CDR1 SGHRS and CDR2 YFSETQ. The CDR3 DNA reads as TGCGCCAGCAGCTTGGGTTCCTCGAGCTCCTACAATGAGCAGTTCTTC. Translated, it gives CASSLGSSSSYNEQFF. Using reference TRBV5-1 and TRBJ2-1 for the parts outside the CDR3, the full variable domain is KAGVTQTPRYLIKTRGQQVTLSCSPISGHRSVSWYQQTPGQGLQFLFEYFSETQRNKGNFPGRFSGRQFSNSRSEMNVSTLELGDSALYLCASSLGSSSSYNEQFFGPGTRLTVL.

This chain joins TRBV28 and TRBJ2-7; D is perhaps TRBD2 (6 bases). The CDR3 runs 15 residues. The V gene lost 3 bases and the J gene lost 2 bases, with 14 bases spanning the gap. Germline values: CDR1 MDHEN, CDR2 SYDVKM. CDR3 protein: CASSFGAGLTYEQYV. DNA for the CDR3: TGTGCCAGCAGTTTCGGGGCGGGATTGACCTACGAGCAGTACGTC.

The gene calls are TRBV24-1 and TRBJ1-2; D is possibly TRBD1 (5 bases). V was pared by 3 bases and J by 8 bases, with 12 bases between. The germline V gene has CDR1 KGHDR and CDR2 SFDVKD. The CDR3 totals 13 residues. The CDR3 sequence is CATSDGGVRGYTF. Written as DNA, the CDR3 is TGTGCCACCAGTGATGGGGGGGTCCGAGGCTACACCTTC.

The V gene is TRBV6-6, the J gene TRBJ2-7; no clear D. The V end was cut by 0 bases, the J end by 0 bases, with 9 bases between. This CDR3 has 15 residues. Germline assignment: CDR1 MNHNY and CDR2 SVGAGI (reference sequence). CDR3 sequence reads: CASSYSAGFSYEQYV. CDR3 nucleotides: TGTGCCAGCAGTTACTCCGCAGGATTCTCCTACGAGCAGTACGTC.

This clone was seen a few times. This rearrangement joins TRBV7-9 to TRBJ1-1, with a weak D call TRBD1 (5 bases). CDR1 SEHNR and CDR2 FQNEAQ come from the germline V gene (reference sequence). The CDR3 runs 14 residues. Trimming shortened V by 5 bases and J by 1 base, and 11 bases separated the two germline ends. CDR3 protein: CASSISGSNTEAFF. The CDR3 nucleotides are TGTGCCAGCAGCATCTCAGGGTCGAACACTGAAGCTTTCTTT.

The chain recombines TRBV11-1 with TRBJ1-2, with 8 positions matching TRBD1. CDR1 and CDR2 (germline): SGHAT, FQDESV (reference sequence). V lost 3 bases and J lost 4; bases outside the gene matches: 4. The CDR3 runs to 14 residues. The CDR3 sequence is CASSLNRGTYGYTF. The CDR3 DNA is TGTGCCAGCAGCTTGAACAGGGGGACCTATGGCTACACCTTC.

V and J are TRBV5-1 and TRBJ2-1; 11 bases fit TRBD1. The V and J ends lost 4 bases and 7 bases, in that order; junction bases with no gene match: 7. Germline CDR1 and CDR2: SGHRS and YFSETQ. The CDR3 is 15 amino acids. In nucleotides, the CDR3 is TGCGCCAGCAGCGACCGGGACAGGGGGACAAATGAGCAGTTCTTC. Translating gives CASSDRDRGTNEQFF. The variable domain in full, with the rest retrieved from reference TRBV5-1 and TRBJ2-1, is KAGVTQTPRYLIKTRGQQVTLSCSPISGHRSVSWYQQTPGQGLQFLFEYFSETQRNKGNFPGRFSGRQFSNSRSEMNVSTLELGDSALYLCASSDRDRGTNEQFFGPGTRLTVL.

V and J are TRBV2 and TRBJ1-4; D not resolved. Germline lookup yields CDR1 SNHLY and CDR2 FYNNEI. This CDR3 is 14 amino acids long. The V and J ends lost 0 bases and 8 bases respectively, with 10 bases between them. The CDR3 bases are TGTGCCAGCAGTGAAGCGCCGGGTAACGAAAAACTGTTTTTT. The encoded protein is CASSEAPGNEKLFF. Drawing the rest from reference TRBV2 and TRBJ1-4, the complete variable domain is EPEVTQTPSHQVTQMGQEVILRCVPISNHLYFYWYRQILGQKVEFLVSFYNNEISEKSEIFDDQFSVERPDGSNFTLKIRSTKLEDSAMYFCASSEAPGNEKLFFGSGTQLSVL.

For the CDR3, the DNA is TGTGCCAGCAGTGCCTTTCCGGTCGGGGCCAACGTCCTGACTTTC. Residues: CASSAFPVGANVLTF. The rearrangement links TRBV27 to TRBJ2-6; D is ambiguous. The CDR3 is 15 amino acids. The germline V gene encodes CDR1 MNHEY and CDR2 SMNVEV (reference sequence). V lost 5 bases and J lost 4, with 12 bases in between.

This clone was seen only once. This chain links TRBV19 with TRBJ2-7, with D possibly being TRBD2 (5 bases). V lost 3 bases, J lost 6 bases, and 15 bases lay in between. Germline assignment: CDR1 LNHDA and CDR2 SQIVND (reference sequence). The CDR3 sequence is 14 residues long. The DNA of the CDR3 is TGTGCCAGTAGTATGATACATTTAGAGGGCGAGCAGTACTTC. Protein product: CASSMIHLEGEQYF.